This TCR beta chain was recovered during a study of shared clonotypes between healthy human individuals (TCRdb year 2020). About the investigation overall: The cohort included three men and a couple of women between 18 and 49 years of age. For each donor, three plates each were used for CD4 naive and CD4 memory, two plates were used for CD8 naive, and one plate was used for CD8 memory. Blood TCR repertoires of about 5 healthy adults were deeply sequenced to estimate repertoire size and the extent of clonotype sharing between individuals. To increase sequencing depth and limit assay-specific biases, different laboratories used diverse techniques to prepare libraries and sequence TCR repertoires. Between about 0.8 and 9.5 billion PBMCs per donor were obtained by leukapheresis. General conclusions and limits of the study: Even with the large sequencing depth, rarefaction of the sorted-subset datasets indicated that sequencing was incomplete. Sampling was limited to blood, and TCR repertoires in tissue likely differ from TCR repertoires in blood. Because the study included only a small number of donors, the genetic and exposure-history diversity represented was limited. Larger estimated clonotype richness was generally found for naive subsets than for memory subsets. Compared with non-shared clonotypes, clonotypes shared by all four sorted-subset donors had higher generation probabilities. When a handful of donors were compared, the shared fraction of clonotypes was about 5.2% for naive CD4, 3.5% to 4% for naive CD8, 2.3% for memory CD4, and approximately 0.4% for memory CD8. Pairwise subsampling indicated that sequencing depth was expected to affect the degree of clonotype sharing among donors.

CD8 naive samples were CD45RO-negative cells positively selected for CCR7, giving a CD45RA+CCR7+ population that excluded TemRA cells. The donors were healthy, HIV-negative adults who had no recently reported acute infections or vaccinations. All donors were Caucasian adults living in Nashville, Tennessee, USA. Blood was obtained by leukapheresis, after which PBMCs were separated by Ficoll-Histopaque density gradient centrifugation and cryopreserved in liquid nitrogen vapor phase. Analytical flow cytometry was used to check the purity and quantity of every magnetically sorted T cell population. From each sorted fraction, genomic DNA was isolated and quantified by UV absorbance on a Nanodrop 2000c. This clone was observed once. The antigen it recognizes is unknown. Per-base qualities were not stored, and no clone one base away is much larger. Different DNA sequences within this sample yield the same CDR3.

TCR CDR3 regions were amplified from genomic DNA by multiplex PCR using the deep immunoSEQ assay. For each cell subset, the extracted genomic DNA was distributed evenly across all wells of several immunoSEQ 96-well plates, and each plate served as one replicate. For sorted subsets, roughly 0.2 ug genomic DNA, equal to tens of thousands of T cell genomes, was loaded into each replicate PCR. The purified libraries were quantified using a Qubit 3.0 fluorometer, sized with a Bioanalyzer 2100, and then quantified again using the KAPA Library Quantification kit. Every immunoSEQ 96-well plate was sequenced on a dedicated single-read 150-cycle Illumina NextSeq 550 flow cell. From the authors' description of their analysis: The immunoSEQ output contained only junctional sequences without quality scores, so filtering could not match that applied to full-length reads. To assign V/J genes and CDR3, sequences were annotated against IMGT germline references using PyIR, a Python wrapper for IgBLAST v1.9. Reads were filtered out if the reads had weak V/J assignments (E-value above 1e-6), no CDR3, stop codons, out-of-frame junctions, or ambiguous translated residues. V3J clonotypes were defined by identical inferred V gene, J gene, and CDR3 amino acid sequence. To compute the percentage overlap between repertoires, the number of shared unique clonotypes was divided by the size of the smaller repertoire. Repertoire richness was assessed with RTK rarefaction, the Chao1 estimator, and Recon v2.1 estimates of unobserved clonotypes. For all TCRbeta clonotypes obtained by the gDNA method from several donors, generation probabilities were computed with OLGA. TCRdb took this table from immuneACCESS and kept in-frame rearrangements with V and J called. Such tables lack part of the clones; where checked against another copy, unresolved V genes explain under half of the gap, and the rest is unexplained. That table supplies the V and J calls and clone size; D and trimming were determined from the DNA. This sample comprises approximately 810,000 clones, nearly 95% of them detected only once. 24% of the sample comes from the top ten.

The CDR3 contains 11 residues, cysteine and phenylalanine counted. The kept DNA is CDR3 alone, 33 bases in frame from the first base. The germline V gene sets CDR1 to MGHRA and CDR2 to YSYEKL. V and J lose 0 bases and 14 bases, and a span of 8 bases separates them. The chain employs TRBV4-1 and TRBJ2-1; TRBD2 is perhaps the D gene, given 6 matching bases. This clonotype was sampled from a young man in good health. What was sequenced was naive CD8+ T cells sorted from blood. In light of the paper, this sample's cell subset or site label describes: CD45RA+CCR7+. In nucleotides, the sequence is TGCGCCAGCAGCCAAGATCGGGGGAAGTTCTTC. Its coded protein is CASSQDRGKFF.